This TCR beta chain was profiled in a study of CD8+ T cells in alopecia areata. About the research overall: For 6 to 18 months, tofacitinib was taken, and 6 months off drug followed. Study observations and caveats: In scalp and blood during tofacitinib, many expanded lesional clones persisted.

Worth noting for this clone: Its antigen is undetermined.

TCR sequencing used cDNA made by reverse transcription of extracted RNA. Measured with immunoSEQ multiplex PCR; TCRdb has only the in-frame clones, and not every one. The sample consists of around 290,000 clones, 58% of them appearing once. The ends were cut back, 6 bases at V and 2 bases at J, with 4 bases in the middle. CDR3 length: 10 residues. The germline V gene encodes CDR1 DFQATT and CDR2 SNEGSKA (reference sequence). Treatment noted: oral pan-JAK inhibitor, 5-10 mg twice daily. Collection of lesional scalp punch biopsies and peripheral blood was performed in alopecia areata patients. The clonotype comes from a human donor with alopecia areata. The genes are TRBV20-1 and TRBJ2-5, with unresolved D. Here the sequenced sample was CD4+ T cells sorted from blood, taken at week 24, from a patient treated with tofacitinib. CDR3 region: CSAPQETQYF. The CDR3 DNA reads TGCAGTGCCCCTCAAGAGACCCAGTACTTC.